This TCR beta chain came from a study of T cells in tumors after PD-1 blockade. At the level of the study: Prior checkpoint blockade, systemic immunosuppressant use, or anti-cancer therapy within 4 weeks excluded patients. Treatment was either pembrolizumab 200 mg every 3 weeks or cemiplimab 350 mg every 2 weeks.

Using immunoSEQ multiplex PCR, the repertoire was profiled, and TCRdb retains in-frame clones only, with some absent. This sample has tens of thousands of clones; less than 85% occur once, and the top ten carry over 3.5%. This CDR3 is built from 15 residues. V was cut by 4 bases and J by 0 bases, with 12 bases left in between. Germline CDR1 reads LGHDT; CDR2 reads YNNKEL (reference sequence). The sequencing used PBMCs, collected after anti-PD-1 treatment. This chain connects TRBV3-1 (or the pseudogene TRBV3-2) to TRBJ1-2; no clear D gene. The sequence was collected from a human donor with basal cell carcinoma. This CDR3 is CASSPPWRANYGYTF. CDR3 sequence (DNA): TGTGCCAGCAGCCCCCCCTGGAGAGCTAACTATGGCTACACCTTC.